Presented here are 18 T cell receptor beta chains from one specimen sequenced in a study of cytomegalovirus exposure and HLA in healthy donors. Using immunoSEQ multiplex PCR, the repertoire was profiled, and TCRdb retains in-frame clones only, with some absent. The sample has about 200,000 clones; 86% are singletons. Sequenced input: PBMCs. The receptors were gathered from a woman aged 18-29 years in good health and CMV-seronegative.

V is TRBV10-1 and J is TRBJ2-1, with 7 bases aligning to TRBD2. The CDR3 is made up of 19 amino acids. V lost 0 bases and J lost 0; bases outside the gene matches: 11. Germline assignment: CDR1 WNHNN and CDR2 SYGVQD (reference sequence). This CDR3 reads CASSESQGVAGSSYNEQFF. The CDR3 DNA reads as TGCGCCAGCAGTGAGTCGCAGGGAGTAGCGGGTAGCTCCTACAATGAGCAGTTCTTC.

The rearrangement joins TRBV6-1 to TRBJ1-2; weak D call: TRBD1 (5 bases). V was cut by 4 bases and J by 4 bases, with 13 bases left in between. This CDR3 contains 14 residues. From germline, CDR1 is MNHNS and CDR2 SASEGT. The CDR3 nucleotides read TGTGCCAGCAGTGCACTCTCTGACAGCTATGGCTACACCTTC. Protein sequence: CASSALSDSYGYTF.

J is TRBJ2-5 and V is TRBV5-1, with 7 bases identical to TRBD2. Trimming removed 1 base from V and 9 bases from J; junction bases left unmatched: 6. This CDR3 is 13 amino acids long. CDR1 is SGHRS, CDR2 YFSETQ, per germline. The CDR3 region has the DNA TGCGCCAGCAGCTTGAATGCGGGGGAGTCCCAGTACTTC. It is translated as CASSLNAGESQYF.

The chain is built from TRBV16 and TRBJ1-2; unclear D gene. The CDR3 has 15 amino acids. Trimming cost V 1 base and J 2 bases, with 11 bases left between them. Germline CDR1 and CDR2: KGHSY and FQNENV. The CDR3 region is CASSQFGVFNYGYTF. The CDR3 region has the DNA TGTGCCAGCAGCCAATTCGGTGTATTCAACTATGGCTACACCTTC.

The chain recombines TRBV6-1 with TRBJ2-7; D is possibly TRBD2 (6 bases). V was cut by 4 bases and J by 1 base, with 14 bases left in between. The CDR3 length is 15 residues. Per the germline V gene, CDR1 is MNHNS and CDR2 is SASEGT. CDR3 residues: CASSGVSGPSYEQYF. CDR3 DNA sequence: TGTGCCAGCAGTGGGGTTAGCGGACCATCCTACGAGCAGTACTTC.

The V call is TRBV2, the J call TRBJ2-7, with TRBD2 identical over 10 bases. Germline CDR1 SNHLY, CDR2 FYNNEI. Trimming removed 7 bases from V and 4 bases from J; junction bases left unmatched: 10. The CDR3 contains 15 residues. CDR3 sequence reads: CASTNVASGRYEQYF. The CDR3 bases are TGTGCCAGCACTAACGTGGCTAGCGGGAGATACGAGCAGTACTTC.

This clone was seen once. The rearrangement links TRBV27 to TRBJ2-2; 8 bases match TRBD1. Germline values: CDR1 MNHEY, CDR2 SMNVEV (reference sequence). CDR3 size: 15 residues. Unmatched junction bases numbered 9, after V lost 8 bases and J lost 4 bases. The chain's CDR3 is CASRPGTGPTGELFF. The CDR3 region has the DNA TGTGCCAGCCGTCCCGGGACAGGACCCACCGGGGAGCTGTTTTTT.

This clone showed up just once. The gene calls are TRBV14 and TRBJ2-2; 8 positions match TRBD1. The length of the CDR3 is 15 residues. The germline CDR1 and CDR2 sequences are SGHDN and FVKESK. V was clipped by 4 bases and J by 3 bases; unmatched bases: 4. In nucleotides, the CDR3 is TGTGCCAGCAGCCTACGGACAGGGTACACCGGGGAGCTGTTTTTT. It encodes CASSLRTGYTGELFF.

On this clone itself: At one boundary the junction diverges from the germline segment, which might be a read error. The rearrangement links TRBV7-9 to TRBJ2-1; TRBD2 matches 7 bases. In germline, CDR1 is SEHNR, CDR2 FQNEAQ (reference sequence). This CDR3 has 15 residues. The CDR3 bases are TGTGCCAGCAGCTTCCACAAGACTAGCTACGATGAGCAGTTCTTC. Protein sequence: CASSFHKTSYDEQFF.

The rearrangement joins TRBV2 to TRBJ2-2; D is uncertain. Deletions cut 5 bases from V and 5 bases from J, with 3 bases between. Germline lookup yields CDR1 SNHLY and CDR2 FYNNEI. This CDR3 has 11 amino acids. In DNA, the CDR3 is TGTGCCAGCAGTACAACCGGGGAGCTGTTTTTT. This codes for CASSTTGELFF.

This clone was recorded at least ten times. The CDR3 loop is CASSGTSGSSYNEQFF. The CDR3 DNA follows: TGCGCCAGCAGTGGGACTAGCGGGAGCTCCTACAATGAGCAGTTCTTC. The V and J genes are TRBV10-1 and TRBJ2-1, with 13 bases identical to TRBD2. Germline trimming cut 4 bases from V and 0 bases from J; bases unmatched to any gene: 0. Germline values: CDR1 WNHNN, CDR2 SYGVQD (reference sequence). The CDR3 is made up of 16 amino acids.

CDR3 coding DNA: TGCGCCAGCAGCTTGGGGGTTAAGGGAGCCAATCAGCCCCAGCATTTT. Translating gives CASSLGVKGANQPQHF. The chain joins TRBV5-1 to TRBJ1-5, with D unresolved. Germline-derived CDR1 and CDR2 are SGHRS and YFSETQ. The length of the CDR3 is 16 residues. V was trimmed by 0 bases and J by 3 bases, leaving 13 bases between them.

DNA for the CDR3: TGTGCCAGCAGCTTGGGCGGGAATGAGCAGTTCTTC. This encodes CASSLGGNEQFF. The chain recombines TRBV5-6 with TRBJ2-1, with TRBD2 as a possible D gene (5 bases). Germline-derived CDR1 and CDR2 are SGHDT and YYEEEE. The CDR3 covers 12 residues. V gave up 0 bases and J gave up 7 bases, with 5 bases separating them.

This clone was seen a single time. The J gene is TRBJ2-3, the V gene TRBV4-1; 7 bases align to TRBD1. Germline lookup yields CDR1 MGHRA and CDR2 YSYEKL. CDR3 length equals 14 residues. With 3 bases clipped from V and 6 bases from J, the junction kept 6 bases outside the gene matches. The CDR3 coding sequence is TGCGCCAGCAGCCACCTGACAGGGTCCGATACGCAGTATTTT. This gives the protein CASSHLTGSDTQYF.

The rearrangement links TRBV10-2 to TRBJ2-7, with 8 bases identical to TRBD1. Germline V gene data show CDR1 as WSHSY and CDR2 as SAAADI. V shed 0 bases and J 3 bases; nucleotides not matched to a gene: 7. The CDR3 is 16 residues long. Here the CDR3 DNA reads TGCGCCAGCAGTGAGTCTGGCAGGGGGCTTGACTACGAGCAGTACTTC. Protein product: CASSESGRGLDYEQYF.

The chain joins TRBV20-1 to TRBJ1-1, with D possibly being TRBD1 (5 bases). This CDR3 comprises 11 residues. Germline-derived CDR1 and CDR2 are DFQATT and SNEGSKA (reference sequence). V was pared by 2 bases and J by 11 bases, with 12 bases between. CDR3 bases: TGCAGTGCTAGACTGGGAGGGGTGGCTTTCTTT. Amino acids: CSARLGGVAFF.

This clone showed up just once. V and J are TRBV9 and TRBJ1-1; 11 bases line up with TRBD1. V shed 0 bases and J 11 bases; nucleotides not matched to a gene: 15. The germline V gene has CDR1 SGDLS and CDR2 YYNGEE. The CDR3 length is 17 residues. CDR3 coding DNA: TGTGCCAGCAGCGTAGGGCAGTTCGGGACAGGGGGGTTCGAGGCTTTCTTT. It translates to CASSVGQFGTGGFEAFF.

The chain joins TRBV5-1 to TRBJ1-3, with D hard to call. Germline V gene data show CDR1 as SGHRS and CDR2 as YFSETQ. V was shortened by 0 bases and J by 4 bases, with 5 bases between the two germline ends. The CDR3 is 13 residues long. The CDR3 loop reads CASSLAQGNTIYF. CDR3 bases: TGCGCCAGCAGCTTGGCACAGGGAAACACCATATATTTT.